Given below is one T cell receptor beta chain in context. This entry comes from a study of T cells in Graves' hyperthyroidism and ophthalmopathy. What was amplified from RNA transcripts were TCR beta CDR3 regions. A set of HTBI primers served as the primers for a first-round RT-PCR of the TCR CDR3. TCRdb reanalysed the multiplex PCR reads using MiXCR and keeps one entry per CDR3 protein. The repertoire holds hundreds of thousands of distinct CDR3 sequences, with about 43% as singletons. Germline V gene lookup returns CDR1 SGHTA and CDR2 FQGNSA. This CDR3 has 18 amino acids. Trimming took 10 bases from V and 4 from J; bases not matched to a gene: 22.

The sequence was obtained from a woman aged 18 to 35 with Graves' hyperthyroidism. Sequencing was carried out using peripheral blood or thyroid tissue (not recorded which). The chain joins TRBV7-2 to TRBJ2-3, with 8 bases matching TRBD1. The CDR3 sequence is CATSGTGGHSGLSDTQYF. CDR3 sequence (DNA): TGTGCCACCAGTGGAACAGGGGGACATAGCGGATTGTCAGATACGCAGTATTTT.